These 10 T cell receptor beta chains were sequenced from one sample in a study of cytomegalovirus exposure and HLA in healthy donors. Sequenced by immunoSEQ multiplex PCR; TCRdb stores in-frame clones only, minus some. The sample contains around 150,000 clones, around nine tenths of which appear only once. The material sequenced was PBMCs. These receptors were collected from a woman aged 18-29 years in good health and CMV-seronegative.

The V and J genes are TRBV6-1 and TRBJ1-5; D might be TRBD1 (5 bases). CDR3 length: 14 amino acids. Germline V gene sequence: CDR1 MNHNS, CDR2 SASEGT. V was shortened by 8 bases and J by 9 bases, with 20 bases between the two germline ends. Here the CDR3 reads CASGQKAGESPQHF. For the CDR3, the DNA is TGTGCCAGCGGACAAAAGGCAGGCGAATCGCCCCAGCATTTT.

V is TRBV4-1 and J is TRBJ2-5; perhaps TRBD2 as D (5 bases). The CDR3 has 13 residues. The V gene lost 0 bases and the J gene lost 9 bases, with 11 bases spanning the gap. Looked up from germline, CDR1 is MGHRA and CDR2 is YSYEKL. The chain's CDR3 is CASSQDLRASQYF. The CDR3 DNA reads as TGCGCCAGCAGCCAAGACCTGAGGGCCTCCCAGTACTTC.

The chain is built from TRBV7-2 and TRBJ2-1; 8 bases map to TRBD1. Germline lookup yields CDR1 SGHTA and CDR2 FQGNSA. CDR3 length: 16 residues. Trimming took 0 bases from V and 4 from J; bases not matched to a gene: 5. Here the CDR3 DNA reads TGTGCCAGCAGCTTAGCGCAGGGGGCTATTTACAATGAGCAGTTCTTC. Its translation is CASSLAQGAIYNEQFF.

Of note for this clone: Other DNA sequences in the same sample also yield this CDR3. This chain links TRBV9 with TRBJ1-6, with D unresolved. The CDR3 contains 16 residues. V was cut by 0 bases and J by 8 bases, with 15 bases left in between. Germline loops: CDR1 SGDLS, CDR2 YYNGEE. CDR3 loop: CASSVAPGGRHSPLHF. The CDR3 nucleotides are TGTGCCAGCAGCGTAGCCCCCGGAGGGCGTCATTCACCCCTCCACTTT.

This chain uses TRBV9 with TRBJ2-6; 8 nucleotides line up with TRBD1. The CDR3 has 19 amino acids. Germline trimming cut 0 bases from V and 0 bases from J; bases unmatched to any gene: 8. From germline, CDR1 is SGDLS and CDR2 YYNGEE. The CDR3 region has the DNA TGTGCCAGCAGCGTAGGGAAGCGACAGGGGTCCTCTGGGGCCAACGTCCTGACTTTC. This translates into CASSVGKRQGSSGANVLTF.

The chain has TRBV4-3 and TRBJ1-2; D unresolved. Trimming took 0 bases from V and 3 from J, leaving 14 bases between them. Germline V CDR1 and CDR2: LGHNA, YSLEER. The CDR3 runs to 16 residues. CDR3 region: CASSQDPKALDYGYTF. The CDR3 bases are TGCGCCAGCAGCCAAGATCCGAAAGCCTTGGACTATGGCTACACCTTC.

The chain carries TRBV4-3 and TRBJ1-1; weak D call: TRBD1 (6 bases). The CDR3 extends over 17 amino acids. Between the trimmed V and J ends, which lost 1 base and 2 bases, there was a span of 17 bases. Germline-derived CDR1 and CDR2 are LGHNA and YSLEER. The CDR3 DNA reads as TGCGCCAGCAGCCAAGTGTTCCGGGGGGCTATCAACACTGAAGCTTTCTTT. Translating gives CASSQVFRGAINTEAFF.

This sequence joins TRBV5-4 and TRBJ2-7, with D uncertain. From germline, CDR1 is SGHNT and CDR2 YYREEE (reference sequence). The CDR3 is 15 amino acids. V shed 0 bases and J shed 4 bases, with 14 bases lying between them. CDR3 DNA sequence: TGTGCCAGCAGCTTGGGATCAGACTTAGTTTACGAGCAGTACTTC. Its protein is CASSLGSDLVYEQYF. Supplemented by reference TRBV5-4 and TRBJ2-7, the full variable domain reads ETGVTQSPTHLIKTRGQQVTLRCSSQSGHNTVSWYQQALGQGPQFIFQYYREEENGRGNFPPRFSGLQFPNYSSELNVNALELDDSALYLCASSLGSDLVYEQYFGPGTRLTVT.

This sequence joins TRBV27 and TRBJ2-6; D unclear. Germline CDR1 MNHEY, CDR2 SMNVEV (reference sequence). The CDR3 runs to 15 residues. Between the trimmed V and J ends, which lost 4 bases and 0 bases, there was a span of 7 bases. The CDR3 DNA is TGTGCCAGCAGTTCTCGAGTCTCTGGGGCCAACGTCCTGACTTTC. Translated, it gives CASSSRVSGANVLTF.

The J gene is TRBJ1-4, the V gene TRBV7-9; D is uncertain. The CDR3 extends over 11 amino acids. V was pared by 3 bases and J by 12 bases, with 8 bases between. Germline V gene sequence: CDR1 SEHNR, CDR2 FQNEAQ (reference sequence). This CDR3 is CASSFGRELFF. In DNA form, the CDR3 reads TGTGCCAGCAGCTTTGGTCGGGAACTGTTTTTT.